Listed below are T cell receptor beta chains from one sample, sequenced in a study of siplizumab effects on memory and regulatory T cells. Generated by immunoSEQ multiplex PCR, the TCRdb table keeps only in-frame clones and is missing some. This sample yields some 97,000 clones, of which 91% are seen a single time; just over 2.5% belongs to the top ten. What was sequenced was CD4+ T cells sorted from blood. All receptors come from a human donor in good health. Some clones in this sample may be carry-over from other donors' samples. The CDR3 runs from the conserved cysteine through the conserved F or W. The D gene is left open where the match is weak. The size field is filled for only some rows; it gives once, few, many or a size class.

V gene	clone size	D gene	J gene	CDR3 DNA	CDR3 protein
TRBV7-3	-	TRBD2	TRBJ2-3	TGTGCCAGCAGCCCCAGCGGGGGGCGGGATACGCAGTATTTT	CASSPSGGRDTQYF
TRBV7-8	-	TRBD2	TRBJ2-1	TGTGCCAGCAGCTTAACGGTGCTAGCGGGAGAACAGGGTGAGCAGTTCTTC	CASSLTVLAGEQGEQFF
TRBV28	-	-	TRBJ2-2	TGTGCCAGCTACAGGGAGAACACCGGGGAGCTGTTTTTT	CASYRENTGELFF
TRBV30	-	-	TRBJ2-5	TGTGCCTGGAGTGGCCAAGAGACCCAGTACTTC	CAWSGQETQYF
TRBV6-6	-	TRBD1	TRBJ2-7	TGTGCCAGCAGTCAATACCGGACAGGGGGCAGGGAGCAGTACTTC	CASSQYRTGGREQYF
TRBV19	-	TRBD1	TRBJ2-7	TGTGCCAGTAGTGAGACAGGGGGCCTTTTCTATGAGCAGTACTTC	CASSETGGLFYEQYF
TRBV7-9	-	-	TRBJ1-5	TGTGCCAGCAGCTCCCGGGCTAATCAGCCCCAGCATTTT	CASSSRANQPQHF
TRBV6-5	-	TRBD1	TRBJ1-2	TGTGCCAGCAGTTACTCCCTACAAACAGGGGGCAGAGGCTACACCTTC	CASSYSLQTGGRGYTF
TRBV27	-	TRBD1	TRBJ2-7	TGTGCCAGCAGGGAGAGGGCCGGGACAGACTCCTACGAGCAGTACTTC	CASRERAGTDSYEQYF
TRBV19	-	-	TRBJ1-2	TGTGCCAGTAACAGGGAGAACAACTATGGCTACACCTTC	CASNRENNYGYTF
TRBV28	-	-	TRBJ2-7	TGTGCCAGCAGCTCGGGACCCTACGAGCAGTACTTC	CASSSGPYEQYF
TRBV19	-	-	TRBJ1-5	TGTGCCAGTATAAAGGGGACTGGCGGCAATCAGCCCCAGCATTTT	CASIKGTGGNQPQHF
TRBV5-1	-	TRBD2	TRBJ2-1	TGCGCCAGCGCTAGCGGGAGCTCCTACAATGAGCAGTTCTTC	CASASGSSYNEQFF
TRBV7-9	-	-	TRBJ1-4	TGTGCCAGCAGCACCCAAGCGGGGGACCTGGAAAAACTGTTTTTT	CASSTQAGDLEKLFF
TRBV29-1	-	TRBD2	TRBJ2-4	TGCAGCGTTGAAGACCGGGACAGAACCTTAGCGGGAGAGGACATTCAGTACTTC	CSVEDRDRTLAGEDIQYF
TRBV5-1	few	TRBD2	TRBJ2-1	TGCGCCAGCAGCTTGGGACTAGCGGGAGGAAACAATGAGCAGTTCTTC	CASSLGLAGGNNEQFF
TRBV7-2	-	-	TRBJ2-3	TGTGCCAGCAGCCGACGGGATACAGATACGCAGTATTTT	CASSRRDTDTQYF
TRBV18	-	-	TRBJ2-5	TGTGCCAGCTCACCGCCCATGGGCCAGGGGGAGACCCAGTACTTC	CASSPPMGQGETQYF
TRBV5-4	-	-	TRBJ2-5	TGTGCCAGCAGCTTGCAGGGGAACCCACCCACTCAAGGGACCCAGTACTTC	CASSLQGNPPTQGTQYF
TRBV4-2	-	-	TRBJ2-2	TGTGCCAGCAGCCAAGAGGGGGCCGGGACTGCAAACACCGGGGAGCTGTTTTTT	CASSQEGAGTANTGELFF
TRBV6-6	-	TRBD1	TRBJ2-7	TGTGCCAGCAGTTACAAAGACAGGGGGCCCTACGAGCAGTACTTC	CASSYKDRGPYEQYF
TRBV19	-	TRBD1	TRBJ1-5	TGTGCCAGTAGTATCGGTGGGACAGGGGCCCGCCTAGGGCCCCAGCATTTT	CASSIGGTGARLGPQHF